This T cell receptor (beta chain) was obtained from a study of blood T cell repertoires in COVID-19. In the authors' workflow: Amplifying reference gene primers gave estimates of nucleated cell counts. Assay used: immunoSEQ multiplex PCR; TCRdb lists only in-frame clones, some missing. V, J and clone size are those of that table, while D and trimming were read from the DNA. The sample yields 130,000 to 150,000 clones, approximately 80% seen once. The junction had 3 bases not matched to a gene; V was cut back by 6 bases and J by 4 bases. Germline CDR1 reads MNHEY; CDR2 reads SVGAGI. The CDR3 is made up of 12 amino acids. Donors of Cohort 3 who recovered were those that had two negative PCRs, clearance, or symptom resolution.

The specimen sequenced was PBMCs or T cells enriched from blood (not recorded which). This rearrangement joins TRBV6-5 to TRBJ2-7, with 7 bases fitting TRBD2. The receptor's source is a man in his forties or fifties who had recovered from COVID-19. Here the CDR3 reads CASSTGGYEQYF. CDR3 in DNA: TGTGCCAGCAGCACGGGGGGTTACGAGCAGTACTTC.